Listed below are T cell receptor beta chains from one sample, sequenced in a study of T cell responses to AZD1222 COVID-19 vaccine. Produced via immunoSEQ multiplex PCR; TCRdb's table is partial and in-frame only. The sample consists of some 120,000 clones, 84% of them appearing once. The material was peripheral blood, obtained 28 days after the second AZD1222 dose. The origin of the receptors is an adult who received the AZD1222 COVID-19 vaccine. Both conserved end residues are part of each CDR3. Fields, in order: clone size, V gene, J gene, D gene, CDR3 DNA, CDR3 protein. D genes are given only for firm matches. Not all rows give a size; the values are once, few, many and, for expanded clones, a class.

size: .
V: TRBV6-4
J: TRBJ1-5
D: .
DNA: TGTGCCAGCAGTGACTCATCGGACAATCAGCCCCAGCATTTT
CDR3: CASSDSSDNQPQHF

size: .
V: TRBV5-5
J: TRBJ2-4
D: .
DNA: TGTGCCAGCAGCTTGAGTCTTGATATAGCCAAAAACATTCAGTACTTC
CDR3: CASSLSLDIAKNIQYF

size: .
V: TRBV4-2
J: TRBJ1-6
D: .
DNA: TGTGCCAGCAGCCAAGATCCGAGCTCCTATAATTCACCCCTCCACTTT
CDR3: CASSQDPSSYNSPLHF

size: .
V: TRBV7-2
J: TRBJ1-6
D: .
DNA: TGTGCCAGCAGCTCACAGGGAATGGCACCCCTCCACTTT
CDR3: CASSSQGMAPLHF

size: .
V: TRBV7-6
J: TRBJ2-7
D: .
DNA: TGTGCCAGCAGCTTACGGTTCTTTGAGGGGGGGAGTATTTCGATCTACGAGCAGTACTTC
CDR3: CASSLRFFEGGSISIYEQYF

size: .
V: TRBV28
J: TRBJ2-3
D: .
DNA: TGTGCCAGCAGGGATACACACAGGGCGGGCACAGATACGCAGTATTTT
CDR3: CASRDTHRAGTDTQYF

size: .
V: TRBV2
J: TRBJ1-1
D: .
DNA: TGTGCCAGCAGCCTTACACACAACACTGAAGCTTTCTTT
CDR3: CASSLTHNTEAFF

size: .
V: TRBV14
J: TRBJ1-6
D: .
DNA: TGTGCCAGCAGCCAAGACCTAGACTCTAATTCACCCCTCCACTTT
CDR3: CASSQDLDSNSPLHF

size: few
V: TRBV7-9
J: TRBJ2-1
D: .
DNA: TGTGCCAGCAGCTTGAGCCTACTCTACAATGAGCAGTTCTTC
CDR3: CASSLSLLYNEQFF

size: .
V: TRBV7-8
J: TRBJ1-2
D: TRBD1
DNA: TGTGCCAGCAGCCGACAGGGGTCAACTAACTATGGCTACACCTTC
CDR3: CASSRQGSTNYGYTF

size: .
V: TRBV5-1
J: TRBJ1-1
D: .
DNA: TGCGCCAGCAGCTTGGCGTTTCGGGAGACTGAAGCTTTCTTT
CDR3: CASSLAFRETEAFF

size: .
V: TRBV7-2
J: TRBJ1-3
D: .
DNA: TGTGCCAGCAGCACCCAGGGTGCTGGAAACACCATATATTTT
CDR3: CASSTQGAGNTIYF